This T cell receptor beta chain was captured by sequencing in a study of cytomegalovirus exposure and HLA in healthy donors. CDR1 is MNHEY, CDR2 SVGAGI, per germline. Trimming stripped 4 bases from V and 3 bases from J, with 16 bases between. This CDR3 region has 16 residues. Notes on the study in general: CMV serostatus alone was available as immune exposure information. TRBV6-2, TRBV6-3 and some other V segments were excluded as indistinguishable.

60 Vbeta and 13 Jbeta primers were used in PCR. Authors' data handling: Later analysis identified tens of millions of unique TCR beta chains, roughly 11 million shared. Repertoires were generated with immunoSEQ multiplex PCR, while TCRdb's copy carries only in-frame clones and drops some. The V and J calls and clone size come from that table; D and trimming were worked out from the DNA. The sample carries more than 130,000 clones, 75% to 80% recorded once. Of note for this clone: The antigen is not known.

This receptor was identified in a man aged 18 to 30 in good health and CMV-seronegative. The chain recombines TRBV6-5 with TRBJ2-1; the D gene is possibly TRBD1 (6 bases). Specimen: PBMCs. CDR3 bases: TGTGCCAGCAGTTCCACACGACAGGCCAACTACAATGAGCAGTTCTTC. Protein product: CASSSTRQANYNEQFF.